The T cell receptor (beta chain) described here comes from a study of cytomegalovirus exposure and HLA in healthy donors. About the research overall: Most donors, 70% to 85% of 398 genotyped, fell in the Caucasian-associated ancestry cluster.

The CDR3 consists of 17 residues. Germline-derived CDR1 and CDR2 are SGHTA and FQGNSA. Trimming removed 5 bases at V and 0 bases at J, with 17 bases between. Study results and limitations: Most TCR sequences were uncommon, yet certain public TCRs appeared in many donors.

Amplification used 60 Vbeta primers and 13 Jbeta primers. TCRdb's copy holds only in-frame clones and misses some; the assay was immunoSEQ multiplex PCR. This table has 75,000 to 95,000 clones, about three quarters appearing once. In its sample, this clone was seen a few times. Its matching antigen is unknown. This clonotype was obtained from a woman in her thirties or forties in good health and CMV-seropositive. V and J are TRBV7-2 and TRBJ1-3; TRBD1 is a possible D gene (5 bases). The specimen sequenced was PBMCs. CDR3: CASSPSGASSSGNTIYF. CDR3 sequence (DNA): TGTGCCAGCAGCCCTAGTGGGGCATCGAGCTCTGGAAACACCATATATTTT.